Below are 28 T cell receptor beta chains sequenced from a single sample in a study of cytomegalovirus exposure and HLA in healthy donors. Primers for the PCR totalled 60 Vbeta and 13 Jbeta. Sequenced by immunoSEQ multiplex PCR; TCRdb stores in-frame clones only, minus some. The sample table sets out about 130,000 clones. Input material: PBMCs. The receptors shown here come from a man younger than 45 in good health and CMV-seronegative.

J is TRBJ2-2 and V is TRBV5-1, with 8 nucleotides matching TRBD1. Trimming at V came to 3 bases and at J to 3 bases, leaving 10 bases not matched to a gene. Germline assignment: CDR1 SGHRS and CDR2 YFSETQ. The CDR3 totals 17 residues. The CDR3 sequence is CASSSPDRGKDTGELFF. CDR3 coding DNA: TGCGCCAGCAGCTCCCCCGACAGGGGTAAGGACACCGGGGAGCTGTTTTTT. The full variable domain, rest sourced from reference TRBV5-1 and TRBJ2-2, is KAGVTQTPRYLIKTRGQQVTLSCSPISGHRSVSWYQQTPGQGLQFLFEYFSETQRNKGNFPGRFSGRQFSNSRSEMNVSTLELGDSALYLCASSSPDRGKDTGELFFGEGSRLTVL.

The gene calls are TRBV19 and TRBJ1-1; maybe TRBD1 (6 bases). The CDR3 sequence is 14 residues long. Trimming left V 2 bases short and J 4 bases short, with 11 bases between. The V gene's germline CDR1 is LNHDA and CDR2 SQIVND (reference sequence). CDR3: CASSIKQGTTEAFF. The CDR3 DNA sequence: TGTGCCAGTAGTATAAAACAGGGAACCACTGAAGCTTTCTTT.

The rearrangement uses TRBV29-1 and TRBJ1-1; perhaps TRBD1 as D (6 bases). Trimming removed 4 bases from V and 6 bases from J, with 12 bases in between. CDR1 is SQVTM and CDR2 is ANQGSEA in the germline V gene. The CDR3 is 12 amino acids. The CDR3 DNA reads TGCAGCGTTGGGATGGGACACGCTGAAGCTTTCTTT. Translated, it gives CSVGMGHAEAFF.

The rearrangement joins TRBV6-5 to TRBJ1-2, with D hard to call. The CDR3 sequence is 14 residues long. V lost 6 bases and J 0 bases, leaving 11 bases between the germline ends. Germline V CDR1 and CDR2: MNHEY, SVGAGI. CDR3: CASRENTANYGYTF. In DNA, the CDR3 is TGTGCCAGCAGAGAGAACACAGCTAACTATGGCTACACCTTC.

The genes are TRBV4-1 and TRBJ1-5; D unclear. The CDR3 covers 13 residues. Per germline, CDR1 MGHRA and CDR2 YSYEKL. V shed 1 base and J shed 9 bases, with 10 bases lying between them. CDR3 sequence reads: CASSQGWTTPQHF. For the CDR3, the DNA is TGCGCCAGCAGCCAAGGATGGACTACGCCCCAGCATTTT.

The chain employs TRBV19 and TRBJ2-1, with D maybe TRBD1 (5 bases). Trimming removed 3 bases at V and 6 bases at J, with 12 bases between. CDR1 LNHDA and CDR2 SQIVND come from the germline V gene (reference sequence). CDR3 length equals 14 residues. As DNA, the CDR3 is TGTGCCAGTAGTATGGGGCGTTTGGCCAATGAGCAGTTCTTC. Its protein product is CASSMGRLANEQFF. Drawing the rest from reference TRBV19 and TRBJ2-1, the complete variable domain is DGGITQSPKYLFRKEGQNVTLSCEQNLNHDAMYWYRQDPGQGLRLIYYSQIVNDFQKGDIAEGYSVSREKKESFPLTVTSAQKNPTAFYLCASSMGRLANEQFFGPGTRLTVL.

This rearrangement joins TRBV5-5 to TRBJ2-7; 8 bases line up with TRBD1. CDR3 length: 13 residues. Unmatched junction bases numbered 3, after V lost 7 bases and J lost 0 bases. CDR1 and CDR2 from the germline V gene are SGHKS and YYEKEE (reference sequence). The CDR3 sequence: CASRGQVSYEQYF. The CDR3 DNA reads TGTGCCAGCCGGGGACAGGTCTCCTACGAGCAGTACTTC.

The CDR3 region has the DNA TGTGCCAGCAGTGAAGGCGGGACAGGGGAAGCTTTCTTT. Protein product: CASSEGGTGEAFF. The chain joins TRBV6-1 to TRBJ1-1; 9 bases agree with TRBD1. V gave up 1 base and J gave up 8 bases; unmatched junction bases: 2. CDR3 size: 13 residues. CDR1 is MNHNS, CDR2 SASEGT, per germline.

The gene calls are TRBV27 and TRBJ1-2, with TRBD1 matching over 9 bases. Germline assignment: CDR1 MNHEY and CDR2 SMNVEV (reference sequence). V lost 4 bases, J lost 1 base, and 4 bases stayed unmatched. The CDR3 length is 15 residues. The CDR3 loop is CASSSTGGYNYGYTF. The CDR3, as DNA: TGTGCCAGCAGTTCCACAGGGGGCTATAACTATGGCTACACCTTC.

The chain is built from TRBV20-1 and TRBJ2-3; TRBD2 might be the D (5 bases). CDR1 DFQATT and CDR2 SNEGSKA come from the germline V gene (reference sequence). CDR3 length: 11 residues. The CDR3 protein is CSTTSTDTQYF. CDR3 in DNA: TGCAGCACCACTAGTACAGATACGCAGTATTTT.

J is TRBJ2-2 and V is TRBV2; D call uncertain. Germline V lookup: CDR1 SNHLY, CDR2 FYNNEI. This CDR3 is 14 amino acids long. The V and J ends lost 2 bases and 6 bases respectively, with 10 bases between them. CDR3 sequence: CASSEYDNSGELFF. CDR3 nucleotide sequence: TGTGCCAGCAGTGAATACGACAACTCCGGGGAGCTGTTTTTT.

The V call is TRBV5-5, the J call TRBJ1-1, with TRBD1 identical over 7 bases. Losses at the gene ends were 1 base for V and 8 bases for J; bases not matched to a gene: 8. The CDR3 sequence is 14 residues long. The V gene's germline CDR1 is SGHKS and CDR2 YYEKEE (reference sequence). The CDR3: CASSLPLGQAEAFF. DNA of the CDR3: TGTGCCAGCAGCTTGCCCCTCGGACAGGCCGAAGCTTTCTTT. The full variable domain, its missing parts supplied by reference TRBV5-5 and TRBJ1-1, is DAGVTQSPTHLIKTRGQQVTLRCSPISGHKSVSWYQQVLGQGPQFIFQYYEKEERGRGNFPDRFSARQFPNYSSELNVNALLLGDSALYLCASSLPLGQAEAFFGQGTRLTVV.

This chain joins TRBV10-3 and TRBJ2-2; TRBD2 matches at 9 bases. CDR1 ENHRY and CDR2 SYGVKD come from the germline V gene. Trimming cost V 6 bases and J 8 bases; bases outside gene matches: 10. CDR3 size: 15 residues. The CDR3 region is CAIRKLAGEAGELFF. CDR3 nucleotide sequence: TGTGCCATCAGGAAGTTAGCGGGAGAAGCGGGGGAGCTGTTTTTT.

The chain couples TRBV2 to TRBJ2-1; 8 bases are shared with TRBD2. Germline lookup yields CDR1 SNHLY and CDR2 FYNNEI. The length of the CDR3 is 14 residues. Trimming removed 5 bases from V and 8 bases from J; junction bases left unmatched: 8. In nucleotides, the CDR3 is TGTGCCAGCAGTACCGGGACTAGTTTCGATGAGCAGTTCTTC. This codes for CASSTGTSFDEQFF.

V is TRBV28 and J is TRBJ1-4; D might be TRBD1 (5 bases). The CDR3 has 13 amino acids. Germline CDR1 is MDHEN and CDR2 is SYDVKM. Trimming pared 7 bases from V and 8 bases from J, leaving 14 bases between. The CDR3 sequence is CASKGREIEKLFF. The DNA of the CDR3 is TGTGCCAGCAAGGGCAGGGAAATAGAAAAACTGTTTTTT.

The chain employs TRBV27 and TRBJ2-1, with 8 positions matching TRBD2. The ends lost 2 bases at V and 4 bases at J; junction bases unmatched: 13. The germline CDR1 and CDR2 sequences are MNHEY and SMNVEV (reference sequence). The length of the CDR3 is 18 residues. CDR3 loop: CASSLLEPSGYPYNEQFF. The CDR3 DNA sequence: TGTGCCAGCAGTTTACTCGAACCTAGCGGGTATCCTTACAATGAGCAGTTCTTC.

This chain joins TRBV6-5 and TRBJ1-6; no clear D gene. The CDR3 consists of 13 residues. Germline CDR1 and CDR2: MNHEY and SVGAGI. The V and J ends lost 5 bases and 4 bases respectively, with 6 bases between them. The chain's CDR3 is CASSVEYNSPLHF. CDR3 sequence (DNA): TGTGCCAGCAGTGTAGAGTATAATTCACCCCTCCACTTT.

The chain has TRBV28 and TRBJ2-5; perhaps TRBD1 as D (6 bases). CDR1 and CDR2 (germline): MDHEN, SYDVKM. V was pared by 5 bases and J by 5 bases, with 18 bases between. The CDR3 has 15 amino acids. CDR3 residues: CASSRGGQAGETQYF. The CDR3 DNA reads TGTGCCAGCAGTCGTGGGGGCCAGGCCGGGGAGACCCAGTACTTC.

V and J are TRBV5-1 and TRBJ1-1; possible D gene TRBD1, 6 bases. The V gene lost 2 bases and the J gene lost 5 bases, with 13 bases spanning the gap. Germline-derived CDR1 and CDR2 are SGHRS and YFSETQ. The CDR3 has 14 amino acids. CDR3 in amino acids: CASSLSRGDTEAFF. CDR3 DNA sequence: TGCGCCAGCAGCTTATCCAGGGGAGATACTGAAGCTTTCTTT. The whole variable domain, filled in from reference TRBV5-1 and TRBJ1-1, reads KAGVTQTPRYLIKTRGQQVTLSCSPISGHRSVSWYQQTPGQGLQFLFEYFSETQRNKGNFPGRFSGRQFSNSRSEMNVSTLELGDSALYLCASSLSRGDTEAFFGQGTRLTVV.

The gene calls are TRBV19 and TRBJ2-1, with D maybe TRBD2 (6 bases). The CDR3 sequence is 15 residues long. With 0 bases removed from V and 6 bases from J, the gap between germline ends came to 12 bases. In germline, CDR1 is LNHDA, CDR2 SQIVND (reference sequence). DNA of the CDR3: TGTGCCAGTAGTATAGACGCGGGATCAATCAATGAGCAGTTCTTC. Its protein product is CASSIDAGSINEQFF.

This CDR3 reads CASSEEEVHEQYF. CDR3 bases: TGTGCCAGCAGTGAAGAGGAGGTCCACGAGCAGTACTTC. The gene calls are TRBV25-1 and TRBJ2-7; weak D call: TRBD2 (5 bases). CDR1 and CDR2 (germline): MGHDK, SYGVNS. The V and J ends lost 2 bases and 5 bases respectively, with 10 bases between them. The CDR3 runs 13 residues.

The chain links TRBV11-2 to TRBJ2-1, with D unclear. Trimming took off 1 base at V and 0 bases at J, with 13 bases between the two ends. From germline, CDR1 is SGHAT and CDR2 FQNNGV. CDR3 length: 17 amino acids. In DNA form, the CDR3 reads TGTGCCAGCAGCTTAGGCCCAGCACCTAGCTCCTACAATGAGCAGTTCTTC. Encoded protein: CASSLGPAPSSYNEQFF.

This chain joins TRBV5-1 and TRBJ1-1; tentatively, D is TRBD1 (5 bases). Germline CDR1 reads SGHRS; CDR2 reads YFSETQ. CDR3 length: 15 residues. V lost 2 bases to trimming and J lost 1 base, with 12 bases between them. The CDR3 DNA reads as TGCGCCAGCAGCTTTACAGACCAGGGGAACACTGAAGCTTTCTTT. It translates to CASSFTDQGNTEAFF. The whole variable domain, remainder taken from reference TRBV5-1 and TRBJ1-1, is KAGVTQTPRYLIKTRGQQVTLSCSPISGHRSVSWYQQTPGQGLQFLFEYFSETQRNKGNFPGRFSGRQFSNSRSEMNVSTLELGDSALYLCASSFTDQGNTEAFFGQGTRLTVV.

CDR3 sequence reads: CASSKGLGFFDEQFF. CDR3 nucleotides: TGTGCCAGCAGCAAGGGACTAGGGTTCTTCGATGAGCAGTTCTTC. The rearrangement links TRBV7-9 to TRBJ2-1; TRBD2 aligns across 8 bases. Germline values: CDR1 SEHNR, CDR2 FQNEAQ (reference sequence). The V and J ends lost 5 bases and 8 bases, in that order; junction bases with no gene match: 11. The CDR3 contains 15 residues. The full variable domain, with the rest looked up from reference TRBV7-9 and TRBJ2-1, is DTGVSQNPRHKITKRGQNVTFRCDPISEHNRLYWYRQTLGQGPEFLTYFQNEAQLEKSRLLSDRFSAERPKGSFSTLEIQRTEQGDSAMYLCASSKGLGFFDEQFFGPGTRLTVL.

The chain couples TRBV6-1 to TRBJ2-7, with 12 bases lining up with TRBD2. The germline gives CDR1 MNHNS, CDR2 SASEGT. The CDR3 is 14 residues long. Trimming took 7 bases from V and 6 from J; bases not matched to a gene: 7. CDR3 region: CASTQTSGSFEQYF. The CDR3 DNA follows: TGTGCCAGCACTCAGACTAGCGGGAGTTTCGAGCAGTACTTC.

To note about this clone: The junction shows a germline mismatch at one end, possibly a read error. The V call is TRBV5-6, the J call TRBJ2-6; 12 bases align to TRBD1. This CDR3 contains 18 residues. The germline V gene encodes CDR1 SGHDT and CDR2 YYEEEE. The CDR3 coding sequence is TGTGCCAGCAGCTTGGCGGGACAGGGGGCGCACGGGGCCGACGTCCTGACTTTC. The encoded protein is CASSLAGQGAHGADVLTF.

This chain uses TRBV4-3 with TRBJ2-2; D ambiguous. The V end was cut by 1 base, the J end by 1 base, with 7 bases between. Germline V gene data show CDR1 as LGHNA and CDR2 as YSLEER. The CDR3 has 15 amino acids. The CDR3 loop is CASSQVARNTGELFF. The CDR3 DNA follows: TGCGCCAGCAGCCAAGTCGCCAGGAACACCGGGGAGCTGTTTTTT.

The J gene is TRBJ1-1, the V gene TRBV13, with D maybe TRBD1 (6 bases). The ends were cut back, 1 base at V and 4 bases at J, with 10 bases in the middle. CDR3 length equals 14 residues. Germline CDR1 is PRHDT and CDR2 is FYEKMQ (reference sequence). CDR3 coding DNA: TGTGCCAGCAGCTTAGTAGGGGGGGTCACTGAAGCTTTCTTT. Translation gives CASSLVGGVTEAFF.